The rows below give T cell receptor beta chains drawn from one sample of a study of identifying expanded T cells in peripheral blood. Profiling relied on immunoSEQ multiplex PCR, and the TCRdb table lists in-frame clones only, not all of them. The table shows about 85,000 clones, with approximately 91% occurring only once. Source material: blood. These receptors all come from a person aged 18-70 years in good health. Each CDR3 is given with its conserved first and last residue. The order of the fields is CDR3 protein, CDR3 DNA, D gene, J gene, V gene, clone size. A D gene is named only where the DNA matches it firmly. Only some rows state a clone size, as once, few, many or a class for expanded clones.

CASSTGSNQPQHF,TGTGCCAGCAGTACAGGGTCCAATCAGCCCCAGCATTTT,.,TRBJ1-5,TRBV6-5,.
CASSLRAGGGGYNEQFF,TGTGCCAGCAGCTTAAGGGCGGGAGGGGGCGGATACAATGAGCAGTTCTTC,TRBD2,TRBJ2-1,TRBV7-3,.
CSVADRFRGIYGYTF,TGCAGCGTCGCCGACAGGTTCAGGGGGATCTATGGCTACACCTTC,TRBD1,TRBJ1-2,TRBV29-1,.
CASSVSSNTDTQYF,TGTGCCAGCAGCGTCTCTAGCAACACAGATACGCAGTATTTT,.,TRBJ2-3,TRBV9,.
CAISGEPYEQYF,TGTGCCATCAGTGGCGAACCCTACGAGCAGTACTTC,.,TRBJ2-7,TRBV10-3,.
CASSYDASSPYEQYF,TGTGCCAGCAGCTACGACGCGTCCTCTCCCTACGAGCAGTACTTC,.,TRBJ2-7,TRBV7-2,.
CASSFIPGQSYNEQFF,TGTGCCAGCAGCTTTATCCCGGGACAGTCCTACAATGAGCAGTTCTTC,TRBD1,TRBJ2-1,TRBV7-2,.
CASSRQGQAGGYTF,TGTGCCAGTAGTCGGCAGGGACAGGCGGGTGGCTACACCTTC,TRBD1,TRBJ1-2,TRBV19,.
CASSLGLSMMSTEAFF,TGTGCCAGCAGCTTAGGGTTGTCGATGATGAGCACTGAAGCTTTCTTT,.,TRBJ1-1,TRBV7-2,.
CASRLSDQPQHF,TGTGCCAGCAGGCTGTCCGATCAGCCCCAGCATTTT,.,TRBJ1-5,TRBV28,few
CASSQDGSLADTQYF,TGCGCCAGCAGCCAAGATGGCAGCCTCGCAGATACGCAGTATTTT,.,TRBJ2-3,TRBV4-3,once
CASSLTGDNYGYTF,TGTGCCAGCAGCCTCACAGGGGATAACTATGGCTACACCTTC,TRBD1,TRBJ1-2,TRBV11-2,.
CASSLTGLHTDTQYF,TGTGCCAGCAGCTTAACGGGACTTCACACAGATACGCAGTATTTT,.,TRBJ2-3,TRBV7-3,.
CASRETSGSTDTQYF,TGTGCCAGCAGAGAGACTAGCGGGAGCACAGATACGCAGTATTTT,TRBD2,TRBJ2-3,TRBV28,.
CASSLTGQGTHEQYF,TGTGCCAGCAGCCTGACGGGACAGGGGACCCACGAGCAGTACTTC,TRBD1,TRBJ2-7,TRBV9,.
CASSLDGTWYGYTF,TGTGCCAGCAGCTTGGACGGGACGTGGTATGGCTACACCTTC,.,TRBJ1-2,TRBV7-2,.
CASSQRWADYGYTF,TGCGCCAGCAGCCAAAGATGGGCTGACTATGGCTACACCTTC,.,TRBJ1-2,TRBV4-3,once
CASSLVGLPEWKYEQFF,TGCGCCAGCAGCTTGGTTGGGCTCCCGGAGTGGAAATATGAGCAGTTCTTC,.,TRBJ2-1,TRBV5-1,.
CASSEASQGGNTIYF,TGTGCCAGCAGTGAAGCAAGCCAGGGGGGGAACACCATATATTTT,TRBD1,TRBJ1-3,TRBV6-1,once
CASSRQGGSEKLFF,TGTGCCAGCAGCCGACAGGGCGGTAGTGAAAAACTGTTTTTT,TRBD1,TRBJ1-4,TRBV6-5,.
CASSYGPEAFF,TGTGCCAGCAGTTACGGACCTGAAGCTTTCTTT,.,TRBJ1-1,TRBV6-5,.
CASRQGDERAKQFF,TGTGCCAGCAGGCAGGGGGACGAGCGGGCGAAGCAGTTCTTC,.,TRBJ2-1,TRBV2,.